A single T cell receptor beta chain is shown here with its context. V was pared by 1 base and J by 7 bases, with 23 bases between. Germline CDR1 is SGHAT and CDR2 is FQNNGV. CDR3 length equals 17 residues. Clones were read by immunoSEQ multiplex PCR, and TCRdb kept only the in-frame ones, dropping some. The sample records tens of thousands of clones, about nine tenths being singletons. The data are from a study of blood T cell repertoires in COVID-19. As for the study in general: Some COVID-19 samples were acute and others convalescent; all came from the United States, Italy and Spain.

Sequences were obtained from peripheral blood. The chain couples TRBV11-2 to TRBJ2-7, with D possibly matching TRBD1 (6 bases). The clonotype originates from a human donor in a cohort sampled during active COVID-19. The CDR3 is CASSLVRYGSGHPEQYF. In nucleotides, the CDR3 is TGTGCCAGCAGCTTAGTACGATACGGCTCGGGACACCCAGAGCAGTACTTC.